These T cell receptor beta chains were read from a single sample in a study of cytomegalovirus exposure and HLA in healthy donors. The method was immunoSEQ multiplex PCR; TCRdb's version includes in-frame clones alone and lacks a portion of them. Of about 160,000 clones in the sample, just under 90% were seen once. Sample: PBMCs. These receptors came from a man aged 18 to 29 in good health and CMV-seropositive. CDR3s include the opening cysteine and the closing phenylalanine or tryptophan. D genes are given only for firm matches. A clone size is listed for some rows: how often the clone was seen (once, few, many), or a class if it is expanded.

D gene: .; clone size: .; J gene: TRBJ2-7; V gene: TRBV28; CDR3 protein: CASSLSTGQSNYEQYF; CDR3 DNA: TGTGCCAGCAGTTTAAGTACAGGGCAATCAAATTACGAGCAGTACTTC
D gene: TRBD1; clone size: .; J gene: TRBJ2-2; V gene: TRBV18; CDR3 protein: CASSDRGFTGELFF; CDR3 DNA: TGTGCCAGCTCAGACAGGGGATTCACCGGGGAGCTGTTTTTT
D gene: .; clone size: .; J gene: TRBJ2-3; V gene: TRBV9; CDR3 protein: CASSVVPNGGDTQYF; CDR3 DNA: TGTGCCAGCAGCGTAGTTCCCAACGGCGGGGATACGCAGTATTTT
D gene: TRBD2; clone size: .; J gene: TRBJ2-3; V gene: TRBV29-1; CDR3 protein: CSVVRAGASTDTQYF; CDR3 DNA: TGCAGCGTTGTACGAGCGGGAGCCAGCACAGATACGCAGTATTTT
D gene: TRBD2; clone size: .; J gene: TRBJ2-1; V gene: TRBV6-5; CDR3 protein: CATFGLAGVVFF; CDR3 DNA: TGTGCCACCTTCGGACTAGCGGGAGTAGTGTTCTTC
D gene: TRBD1; clone size: .; J gene: TRBJ2-7; V gene: TRBV18; CDR3 protein: CASSRGTGDEQYF; CDR3 DNA: TGTGCCAGCTCGCGTGGGACAGGGGACGAGCAGTACTTC
D gene: TRBD1; clone size: .; J gene: TRBJ2-6; V gene: TRBV5-6; CDR3 protein: CASSSPDRGTGANVLTF; CDR3 DNA: TGTGCCAGCAGCTCCCCGGACAGGGGGACTGGGGCCAACGTCCTGACTTTC
D gene: TRBD2; clone size: once; J gene: TRBJ2-3; V gene: TRBV2; CDR3 protein: CASSWTSGRTDTQYF; CDR3 DNA: TGTGCCAGCAGTTGGACTAGCGGGAGGACAGATACGCAGTATTTT
D gene: .; clone size: .; J gene: TRBJ1-1; V gene: TRBV6-1; CDR3 protein: CASSSRDPNTEAFF; CDR3 DNA: TGTGCCAGCAGTAGCCGGGATCCGAACACTGAAGCTTTCTTT
D gene: TRBD2; clone size: .; J gene: TRBJ2-1; V gene: TRBV5-1; CDR3 protein: CASSLTPSGSNEQFF; CDR3 DNA: TGCGCCAGCAGCTTGACGCCTAGCGGGAGTAATGAGCAGTTCTTC
D gene: .; clone size: .; J gene: TRBJ2-7; V gene: TRBV28; CDR3 protein: CASSLNDRLIPSYEQYF; CDR3 DNA: TGTGCCAGCAGTTTAAATGACAGGTTGATTCCATCCTACGAGCAGTACTTC
D gene: TRBD2; clone size: .; J gene: TRBJ2-7; V gene: TRBV6-1; CDR3 protein: CASSEVGLAYEQYF; CDR3 DNA: TGTGCCAGCAGTGAAGTGGGACTAGCCTACGAGCAGTACTTC
D gene: TRBD2; clone size: .; J gene: TRBJ2-1; V gene: TRBV4-2; CDR3 protein: CASSLPAGETVRGYNEQFF; CDR3 DNA: TGTGCCAGCAGCCTTCCAGCGGGAGAAACGGTCCGTGGCTACAATGAGCAGTTCTTC
D gene: .; clone size: .; J gene: TRBJ1-5; V gene: TRBV28; CDR3 protein: CASSRSRVPQHF; CDR3 DNA: TGTGCCAGCAGTAGGAGCCGGGTCCCCCAGCATTTT
D gene: .; clone size: .; J gene: TRBJ2-5; V gene: TRBV25-1; CDR3 protein: CASSEEGAAQETQYF; CDR3 DNA: TGTGCCAGCAGTGAGGAGGGGGCAGCCCAAGAGACCCAGTACTTC
D gene: .; clone size: .; J gene: TRBJ2-3; V gene: TRBV7-9; CDR3 protein: CASSLFSITDTQYF; CDR3 DNA: TGTGCCAGCAGCTTATTTTCCATCACAGATACGCAGTATTTT
D gene: TRBD2; clone size: .; J gene: TRBJ2-7; V gene: TRBV2; CDR3 protein: CASRFLAGSYEQYF; CDR3 DNA: TGTGCCAGCAGGTTCCTAGCGGGCTCCTACGAGCAGTACTTC
D gene: TRBD2; clone size: .; J gene: TRBJ2-3; V gene: TRBV5-1; CDR3 protein: CASSPTSGPTDTQYF; CDR3 DNA: TGCGCCAGCAGCCCCACTAGCGGTCCCACAGATACGCAGTATTTT
D gene: TRBD1; clone size: .; J gene: TRBJ1-5; V gene: TRBV2; CDR3 protein: CASATHRGLQPQHF; CDR3 DNA: TGTGCCAGCGCAACTCACAGGGGGCTTCAGCCCCAGCATTTT
D gene: .; clone size: .; J gene: TRBJ2-5; V gene: TRBV7-9; CDR3 protein: CASSLGPGDQETQYF; CDR3 DNA: TGTGCCAGCAGCTTAGGTCCAGGGGATCAAGAGACCCAGTACTTC
D gene: .; clone size: few; J gene: TRBJ2-7; V gene: TRBV4-1; CDR3 protein: CASSLSDSSYEQYF; CDR3 DNA: TGCGCCAGCAGCCTCTCCGACAGCTCCTACGAGCAGTACTTC
D gene: TRBD2; clone size: .; J gene: TRBJ2-7; V gene: TRBV5-3; CDR3 protein: CARSGSGTPPYEQYF; CDR3 DNA: TGTGCCAGAAGCGGTAGCGGGACTCCCCCCTACGAGCAGTACTTC
D gene: TRBD1; clone size: .; J gene: TRBJ2-7; V gene: TRBV10-1; CDR3 protein: CAGCGPNVLAGPGQGRSYEQYF; CDR3 DNA: TGCGCCGGCTGTGGTCCGAATGTGTTGGCCGGCCCTGGACAGGGACGCTCCTACGAGCAGTACTTC
D gene: .; clone size: .; J gene: TRBJ1-2; V gene: TRBV7-9; CDR3 protein: CASSLAAGSYGYTF; CDR3 DNA: TGTGCCAGCAGCTTAGCGGCGGGGAGCTATGGCTACACCTTC
D gene: .; clone size: .; J gene: TRBJ2-5; V gene: TRBV6-6; CDR3 protein: CASSYRGDMYQETQYF; CDR3 DNA: TGTGCCAGCAGTTACAGAGGCGATATGTACCAAGAGACCCAGTACTTC
D gene: .; clone size: .; J gene: TRBJ2-7; V gene: TRBV19; CDR3 protein: CASSIPGVIETYEQYF; CDR3 DNA: TGTGCCAGTAGTATCCCGGGTGTGATTGAGACCTACGAGCAGTACTTC
D gene: TRBD1; clone size: .; J gene: TRBJ1-2; V gene: TRBV5-1; CDR3 protein: CASSPPIGTGYGYTF; CDR3 DNA: TGCGCCAGCAGCCCACCTATTGGGACAGGGTATGGCTACACCTTC
D gene: TRBD1; clone size: .; J gene: TRBJ1-1; V gene: TRBV4-1; CDR3 protein: CASSRRTGEATEAFF; CDR3 DNA: TGCGCCAGCAGCAGACGGACAGGGGAAGCCACTGAAGCTTTCTTT
D gene: .; clone size: few; J gene: TRBJ2-7; V gene: TRBV7-8; CDR3 protein: CASSSLVGLYEQCF; CDR3 DNA: TGTGCCAGCAGCTCCCTCGTAGGACTCTACGAGCAGTGCTTC
D gene: TRBD1; clone size: .; J gene: TRBJ1-3; V gene: TRBV5-1; CDR3 protein: CASSERQGSGNTIYF; CDR3 DNA: TGCGCCAGCAGCGAGAGACAGGGCTCTGGAAACACCATATATTTT
D gene: .; clone size: .; J gene: TRBJ2-1; V gene: TRBV10-1; CDR3 protein: CASSGDSYNEQFF; CDR3 DNA: TGCGCCAGCAGCGGGGACTCGTACAATGAGCAGTTCTTC
D gene: .; clone size: .; J gene: TRBJ1-4; V gene: TRBV5-4; CDR3 protein: CASSIGAGGATNEKLFF; CDR3 DNA: TGTGCCAGCAGCATTGGCGCGGGGGGGGCGACTAATGAAAAACTGTTTTTT
D gene: .; clone size: .; J gene: TRBJ1-3; V gene: TRBV5-1; CDR3 protein: CASSLMGPLSGNTIYF; CDR3 DNA: TGCGCCAGCAGCTTGATGGGCCCGCTCTCTGGAAACACCATATATTTT
D gene: TRBD1; clone size: few; J gene: TRBJ1-2; V gene: TRBV6-1; CDR3 protein: CASSDPGQGGRGYTF; CDR3 DNA: TGTGCCAGCAGTGATCCGGGACAGGGGGGTCGAGGCTACACCTTC
D gene: .; clone size: .; J gene: TRBJ1-2; V gene: TRBV19; CDR3 protein: CASSSGQNNYGYTF; CDR3 DNA: TGTGCCAGTAGTAGCGGACAGAATAACTATGGCTACACCTTC
D gene: TRBD2; clone size: .; J gene: TRBJ2-7; V gene: TRBV7-9; CDR3 protein: CASSLLSGGGYEQYF; CDR3 DNA: TGTGCCAGCAGCTTATTGTCGGGGGGAGGATACGAGCAGTACTTC
D gene: TRBD1; clone size: .; J gene: TRBJ2-5; V gene: TRBV29-1; CDR3 protein: CSGDRGEQETQYF; CDR3 DNA: TGCAGCGGTGACAGGGGGGAACAAGAGACCCAGTACTTC
D gene: .; clone size: .; J gene: TRBJ2-1; V gene: TRBV6-4; CDR3 protein: CASSDSRESNEQFF; CDR3 DNA: TGTGCCAGCAGTGACTCGAGGGAAAGCAATGAGCAGTTCTTC
D gene: TRBD1; clone size: .; J gene: TRBJ2-7; V gene: TRBV18; CDR3 protein: CASSPQDRDSLYF; CDR3 DNA: TGTGCCAGCTCACCTCAGGACAGGGACTCCTTGTACTTC
D gene: .; clone size: .; J gene: TRBJ2-7; V gene: TRBV27; CDR3 protein: CASKTAGSTYEQYF; CDR3 DNA: TGTGCCAGCAAGACGGCAGGGTCGACCTACGAGCAGTACTTC
D gene: .; clone size: .; J gene: TRBJ2-7; V gene: TRBV7-2; CDR3 protein: CASSLTTYEQYF; CDR3 DNA: TGTGCCAGCAGCCTAACTACCTACGAGCAGTACTTC
D gene: TRBD1; clone size: .; J gene: TRBJ2-3; V gene: TRBV19; CDR3 protein: CASSTTGFSDTQYF; CDR3 DNA: TGTGCCAGTAGTACGACAGGGTTCTCGGATACGCAGTATTTT